This TCR beta chain was sequenced for a study of technical replicates of blood from a handful of donors. J was trimmed by 6 bases and V by 6 bases; bases with no gene match: 7. Germline CDR1 reads MNHEY; CDR2 reads SVGAGI. This CDR3 comprises 13 residues. Produced via immunoSEQ multiplex PCR; TCRdb's table is partial and in-frame only. The sample contains roughly 100,000 clones, 96% of which appear only once. The sequence was collected from a human donor in good health. The sequenced sample was T cells isolated from PBMCs. V is TRBV6-5 and J is TRBJ1-1; 7 positions match TRBD1. CDR3 bases: TGTGCCAGCAGGGGGGACAGTCGAGCTGAAGCTTTCTTT. As protein: CASRGDSRAEAFF.